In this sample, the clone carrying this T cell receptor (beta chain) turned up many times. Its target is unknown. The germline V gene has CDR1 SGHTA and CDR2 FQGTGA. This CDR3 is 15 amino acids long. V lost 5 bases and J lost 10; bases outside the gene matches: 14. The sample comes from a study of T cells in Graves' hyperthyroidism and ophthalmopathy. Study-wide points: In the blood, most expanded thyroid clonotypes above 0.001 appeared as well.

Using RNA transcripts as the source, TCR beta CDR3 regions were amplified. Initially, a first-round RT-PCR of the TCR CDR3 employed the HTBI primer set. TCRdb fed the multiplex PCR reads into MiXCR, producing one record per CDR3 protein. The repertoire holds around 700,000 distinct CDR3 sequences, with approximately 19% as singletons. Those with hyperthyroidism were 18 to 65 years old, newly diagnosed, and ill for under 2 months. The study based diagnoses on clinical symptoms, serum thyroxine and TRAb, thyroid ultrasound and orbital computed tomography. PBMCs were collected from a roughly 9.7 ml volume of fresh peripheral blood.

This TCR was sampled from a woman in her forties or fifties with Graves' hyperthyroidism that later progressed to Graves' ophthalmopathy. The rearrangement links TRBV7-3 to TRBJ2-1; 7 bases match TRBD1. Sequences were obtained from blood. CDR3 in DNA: TGTGCCAGCAGCGCTGACAGGGCCGGGATTTGGGAGCAGTTCTTC. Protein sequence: CASSADRAGIWEQFF. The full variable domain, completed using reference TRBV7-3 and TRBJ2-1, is GAGVSQTPSNKVTEKGKYVELRCDPISGHTALYWYRQSLGQGPEFLIYFQGTGAADDSGLPNDRFFAVRPEGSVSTLKIQRTERGDSAVYLCASSADRAGIWEQFFGPGTRLTVL.